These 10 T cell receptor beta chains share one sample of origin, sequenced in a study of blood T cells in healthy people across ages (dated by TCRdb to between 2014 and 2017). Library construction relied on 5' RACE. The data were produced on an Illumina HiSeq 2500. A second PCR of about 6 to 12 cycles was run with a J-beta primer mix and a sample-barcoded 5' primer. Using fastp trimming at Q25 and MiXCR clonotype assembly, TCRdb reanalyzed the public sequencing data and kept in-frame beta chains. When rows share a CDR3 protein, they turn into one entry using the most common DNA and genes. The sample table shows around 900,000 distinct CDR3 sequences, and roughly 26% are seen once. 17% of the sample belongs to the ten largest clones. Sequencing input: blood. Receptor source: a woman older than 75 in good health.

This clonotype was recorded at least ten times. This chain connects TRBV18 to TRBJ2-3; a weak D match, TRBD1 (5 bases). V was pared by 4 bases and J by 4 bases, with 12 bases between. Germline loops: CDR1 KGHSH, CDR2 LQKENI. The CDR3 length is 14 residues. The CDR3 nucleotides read TGTGCCAGCTCACAGACGCAAGGGGCAGATACGCAGTATTTT. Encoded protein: CASSQTQGADTQYF.

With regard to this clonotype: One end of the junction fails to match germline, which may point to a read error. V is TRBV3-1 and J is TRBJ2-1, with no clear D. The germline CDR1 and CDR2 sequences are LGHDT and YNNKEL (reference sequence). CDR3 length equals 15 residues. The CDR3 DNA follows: TGTACCAGCAGCCGGGCTACACTATGGGTCAATGAGCAGTTCTTC. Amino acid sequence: CTSSRATLWVNEQFF.

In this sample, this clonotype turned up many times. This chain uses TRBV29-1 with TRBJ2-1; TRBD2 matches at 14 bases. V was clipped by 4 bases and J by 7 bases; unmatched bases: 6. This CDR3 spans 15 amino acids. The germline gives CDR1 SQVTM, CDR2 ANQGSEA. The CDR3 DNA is TGCAGCGTTGGGGGTCGACTAGCGGGGGGGAATGAGCAGTTCTTC. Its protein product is CSVGGRLAGGNEQFF.

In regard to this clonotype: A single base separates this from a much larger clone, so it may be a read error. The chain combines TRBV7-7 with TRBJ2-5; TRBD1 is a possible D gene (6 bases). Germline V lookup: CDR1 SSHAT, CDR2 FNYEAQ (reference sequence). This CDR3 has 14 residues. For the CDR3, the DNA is TGTGCTAGCAGTCCGGGGCTCTCAGGGGAGAACCAGTACTTC. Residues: CASSPGLSGENQYF.

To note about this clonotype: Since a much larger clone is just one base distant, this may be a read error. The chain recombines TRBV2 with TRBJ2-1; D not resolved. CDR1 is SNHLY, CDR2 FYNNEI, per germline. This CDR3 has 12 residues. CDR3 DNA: TGTGCCAACAGTGAAATTCGTAATGAGCAGTTCTTC. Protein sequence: CANSEIRNEQFF.

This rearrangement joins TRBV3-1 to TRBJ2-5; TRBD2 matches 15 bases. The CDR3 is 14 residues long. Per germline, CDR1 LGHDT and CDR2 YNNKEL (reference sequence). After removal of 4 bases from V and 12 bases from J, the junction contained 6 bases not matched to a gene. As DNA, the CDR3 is TGTGCCAGCAGCCTCCGGACTAGCGGGGGGGCCGAGTACTTC. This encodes CASSLRTSGGAEYF.

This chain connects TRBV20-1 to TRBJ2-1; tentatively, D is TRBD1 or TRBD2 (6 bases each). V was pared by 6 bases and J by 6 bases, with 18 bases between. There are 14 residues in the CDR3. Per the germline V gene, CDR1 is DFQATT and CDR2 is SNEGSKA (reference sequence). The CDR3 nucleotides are TGCAGTGCCCCCTTGAGGGGGGCGATCAATGAGCAGTTCTTC. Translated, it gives CSAPLRGAINEQFF.

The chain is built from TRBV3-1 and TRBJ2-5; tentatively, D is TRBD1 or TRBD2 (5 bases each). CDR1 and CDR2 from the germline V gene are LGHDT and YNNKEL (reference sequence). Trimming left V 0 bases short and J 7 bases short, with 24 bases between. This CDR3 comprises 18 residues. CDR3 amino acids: CASSQDGRGAFHSGTQYF. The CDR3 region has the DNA TGTGCCAGCAGCCAAGATGGGAGAGGGGCATTCCACTCGGGGACCCAGTACTTC.

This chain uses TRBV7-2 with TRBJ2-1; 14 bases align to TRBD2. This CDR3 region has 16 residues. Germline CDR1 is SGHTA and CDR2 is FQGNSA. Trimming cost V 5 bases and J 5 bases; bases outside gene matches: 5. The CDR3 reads CASSARLAGGHNEQFF. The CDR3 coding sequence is TGTGCCAGCAGCGCGCGACTAGCGGGGGGGCACAATGAGCAGTTCTTC.

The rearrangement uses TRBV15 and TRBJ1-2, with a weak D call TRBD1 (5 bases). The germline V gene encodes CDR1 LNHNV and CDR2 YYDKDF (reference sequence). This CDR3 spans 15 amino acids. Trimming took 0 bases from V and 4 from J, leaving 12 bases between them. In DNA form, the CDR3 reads TGTGCCACCAGCAGAGAGGCGTTAGGGACCTATGGCTACACCTTC. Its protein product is CATSREALGTYGYTF.